A few counts support the clone carrying this T cell receptor beta chain. Its antigen is currently unknown. This sample is part of a study of T-cell memory formation after mild COVID-19. Background on the study: TCR clusters were mostly confined to one donor each. Study-level results: SARS-CoV-2 specificity was not confirmed for second-wave clones peaking on day 37.

Germline assignment: CDR1 SGHTA and CDR2 FQGTGA. V lost 4 bases to trimming and J lost 3 bases, with 8 bases between them. The CDR3 contains 13 residues. TCRdb passed the 5' RACE reads through MiXCR, listing each CDR3 protein once. Here the sample spans some 82,000 distinct CDR3 sequences, 13% being singletons. J is TRBJ2-3 and V is TRBV7-3; unclear D gene. The TCR was taken from a man younger than 30 who had mild COVID-19 (a few samples of this study predate the infection). Cell type and time point are not known. Sequenced material: PBMCs or a T cell subset sorted from them (not recorded which). CDR3 sequence reads: CASSSVGTDTQYF. In DNA form, the CDR3 reads TGTGCCAGCAGCTCAGTTGGTACAGATACGCAGTATTTT. The whole variable domain, filled in from reference TRBV7-3 and TRBJ2-3, reads GAGVSQTPSNKVTEKGKYVELRCDPISGHTALYWYRQSLGQGPEFLIYFQGTGAADDSGLPNDRFFAVRPEGSVSTLKIQRTERGDSAVYLCASSSVGTDTQYFGPGTRLTVL.